The clone carrying this T cell receptor (beta chain) has a handful of counts. Its antigen remains unidentified. Each patient went into thyroid surgery without having received any treatment. The data belong to a study of metastatic and nonmetastatic thyroid tumors. Background on the study: Patients with malignant and benign thyroid disease provided blood and tumor or nodule tissue, whose repertoires were compared.

As processed by the authors: To classify distant metastasis in papillary thyroid cancer, a model was built from CDR3 differences across clinicopathological groups. TCRdb reassembled clones from the PCR reads with MiXCR. TCRdb assigned the V and J calls; the authors' analysis was not used. This sample has 23,000 or so clones, with 20% to 30% found just once. Findings and limits, study-wide: Compared with benign nodules, malignant thyroid tumors were reported to have significantly higher TCR beta diversity in both blood and tumor.

Trimming removed 0 bases from V and 10 bases from J, with 13 bases in between. The CDR3 runs to 15 residues. Looked up from germline, CDR1 is MNHEY and CDR2 is SVGEGT. The chain uses TRBV6-2 or TRBV6-3 and TRBJ1-6; no clear D. The sequence was obtained from a female donor with papillary thyroid cancer or a benign thyroid nodule (not recorded which). Some clones in this sample may be carry-over from other donors' samples. Material: tumor tissue. CDR3 residues: CASSYSAGNISPLHF. The DNA of the CDR3 is TGTGCCAGCAGTTACTCGGCGGGCAATATCTCACCCCTCCACTTT.